What follows is one TCR beta chain and its context. It was across several immunoSEQ plates that each subset's genomic DNA was evenly split. Generated by immunoSEQ multiplex PCR, the TCRdb table keeps only in-frame clones and is missing some. This repertoire shows about 2 million clones, approximately 95% found once; its top ten account for 0.13%. The data were obtained in a study of shared clonotypes between healthy human individuals. The CDR3 is 13 amino acids. The germline V and J ends were trimmed by 3 bases and 6 bases, with 14 bases remaining between them. Germline CDR1 SQVTM, CDR2 ANQGSEA. The rearrangement links TRBV29-1 to TRBJ1-1; the D gene is possibly TRBD1 (5 bases). This receptor was identified in a man between 18 and 29 years old in good health. Sequencing was done on a sample of naive CD4+ T cells sorted from blood. Subset described: CD45RA+ positively selected. The CDR3 sequence is CSVDQWDSAEAFF. In DNA, the CDR3 is TGCAGCGTTGATCAGTGGGACTCCGCTGAAGCTTTCTTT.